Presented here are 12 T cell receptor beta chains from one specimen sequenced in a study of cytomegalovirus exposure and HLA in healthy donors. Vbeta (60) and Jbeta (13) primers were used in the PCR. TCRdb's table, derived via immunoSEQ multiplex PCR, lists solely in-frame clones and lacks some. The sample lists 150,000 to 200,000 clones, about three quarters occurring once. The specimen sequenced was PBMCs. Every receptor here comes from a woman in her thirties or forties in good health and CMV-seronegative.

This chain uses TRBV18 with TRBJ1-1, with D unclear. Trimming cost V 3 bases and J 0 bases, with 8 bases left between them. This CDR3 contains 14 residues. Germline V gives CDR1 KGHSH, CDR2 LQKENI. The DNA of the CDR3 is TGTGCCAGCTCACCCAGCGGACTGAACACTGAAGCTTTCTTT. Protein: CASSPSGLNTEAFF.

The chain uses TRBV4-1 and TRBJ1-1; TRBD1 is a possible D gene (5 bases). Germline V gives CDR1 MGHRA, CDR2 YSYEKL. This CDR3 has 14 residues. The germline V and J ends were trimmed by 2 bases and 10 bases, with 17 bases remaining between them. The CDR3 sequence: CASSQLTAGRGAFF. The CDR3 DNA sequence: TGCGCCAGCAGCCAACTGACAGCGGGGAGGGGAGCTTTCTTT.

The chain is built from TRBV7-9 and TRBJ1-2; D is possibly TRBD1 (5 bases). The germline V gene encodes CDR1 SEHNR and CDR2 FQNEAQ (reference sequence). The CDR3 sequence is 12 residues long. Trimming removed 2 bases from V and 8 bases from J, with 9 bases in between. The CDR3 region is CASSLQGWGYTF. The DNA of the CDR3 is TGTGCCAGCAGCTTACAGGGTTGGGGCTACACCTTC.

The chain employs TRBV10-2 and TRBJ1-4; perhaps TRBD1 as D (6 bases). The V end was cut by 5 bases, the J end by 3 bases, with 13 bases between. The CDR3 totals 15 residues. The germline V gene encodes CDR1 WSHSY and CDR2 SAAADI. CDR3 residues: CASSSTGMSNEKLFF. In DNA form, the CDR3 reads TGCGCCAGCAGTTCCACAGGGATGTCTAATGAAAAACTGTTTTTT.

The V and J genes are TRBV5-1 and TRBJ2-3; tentative D call: TRBD1 (6 bases). V lost 2 bases, J lost 2 bases, and 9 bases lay in between. Germline V lookup: CDR1 SGHRS, CDR2 YFSETQ. The CDR3 runs 14 residues. The CDR3: CASSLDRNTDTQYF. As DNA, the CDR3 is TGCGCCAGCAGCTTAGACAGGAACACAGATACGCAGTATTTT.

This clone was found a few times. V and J are TRBV6-5 and TRBJ1-2, with 8 nucleotides matching TRBD1. With 5 bases clipped from V and 6 bases from J, the junction kept 8 bases outside the gene matches. CDR3 length: 14 residues. Germline CDR1 is MNHEY and CDR2 is SVGAGI. The CDR3: CASSQNRGWNGYTF. CDR3 DNA sequence: TGTGCCAGCAGTCAAAACAGGGGGTGGAATGGCTACACCTTC.

This clone was counted a few times. The gene calls are TRBV7-6 and TRBJ2-7, with D possibly TRBD1 on 6 matching bases. There are 14 residues in the CDR3. V was shortened by 5 bases and J by 3 bases, with 14 bases between the two germline ends. CDR1 is SGHVS, CDR2 FNYEAQ, per germline. CDR3 bases: TGTGCCAGCAGCCAAGCGACAGGAGGCTACGAGCAGTACTTC. This codes for CASSQATGGYEQYF. The variable domain in full, completed from reference TRBV7-6 and TRBJ2-7, reads GAGVSQSPRYKVTKRGQDVALRCDPISGHVSLYWYRQALGQGPEFLTYFNYEAQQDKSGLPNDRFSAERPEGSISTLTIQRTEQRDSAMYRCASSQATGGYEQYFGPGTRLTVT.

The chain combines TRBV7-9 with TRBJ2-7; 9 bases line up with TRBD1. This CDR3 is 14 amino acids long. The V gene end was trimmed by 3 bases and the J gene end by 2 bases; junction bases not matched to a gene: 2. Germline V gene sequence: CDR1 SEHNR, CDR2 FQNEAQ (reference sequence). The CDR3 region is CASSFRDRAYEQYF. The CDR3 DNA follows: TGTGCCAGCAGCTTTAGGGACAGGGCCTACGAGCAGTACTTC. The whole variable domain, remainder taken from reference TRBV7-9 and TRBJ2-7, is DTGVSQNPRHKITKRGQNVTFRCDPISEHNRLYWYRQTLGQGPEFLTYFQNEAQLEKSRLLSDRFSAERPKGSFSTLEIQRTEQGDSAMYLCASSFRDRAYEQYFGPGTRLTVT.

The CDR3 sequence is CASGQGTETQYF. The CDR3 nucleotides read TGTGCCAGCGGACAGGGTACAGAGACCCAGTACTTC. The chain carries TRBV25-1 and TRBJ2-5, with TRBD1 matching 8 bases. The length of the CDR3 is 12 residues. The germline gives CDR1 MGHDK, CDR2 SYGVNS. The trim removed 8 bases at V and 4 bases at J, leaving 3 bases unmatched. The complete variable domain, with remaining parts taken from reference TRBV25-1 and TRBJ2-5, reads EADIYQTPRYLVIGTGKKITLECSQTMGHDKMYWYQQDPGMELHLIHYSYGVNSTEKGDLSSESTVSRIRTEHFPLTLESARPSHTSQYLCASGQGTETQYFGPGTRLLVL.

The CDR3, as DNA: TGTGCCAGCAGTATCAGGAACTATGGCTACACCTTC. Translation gives CASSIRNYGYTF. V gene TRBV28 combines with J gene TRBJ1-2; no reliable D call. This CDR3 comprises 12 residues. From germline, CDR1 is MDHEN and CDR2 SYDVKM. The V gene lost 5 bases and the J gene lost 2 bases, with 6 bases spanning the gap.

The genes are TRBV5-1 and TRBJ2-3, with no clear D. This CDR3 comprises 15 residues. V lost 2 bases, J lost 2 bases, and 12 bases lay in between. In germline, CDR1 is SGHRS, CDR2 YFSETQ. The CDR3 region is CASSLGFGDTDTQYF. CDR3 coding DNA: TGCGCCAGCAGCTTAGGCTTTGGAGACACAGATACGCAGTATTTT.

This chain uses TRBV19 with TRBJ1-2, with D perhaps TRBD1 (6 bases). The CDR3 loop spans 15 amino acids. CDR1 LNHDA and CDR2 SQIVND come from the germline V gene (reference sequence). V lost 5 bases and J lost 4, with 17 bases in between. This chain's CDR3 is CASSPRQGNGYGYTF. The CDR3 region has the DNA TGTGCCAGTAGTCCTCGCCAGGGGAACGGCTATGGCTACACCTTC. Together with reference TRBV19 and TRBJ1-2, the CDR3 gives the full variable domain: DGGITQSPKYLFRKEGQNVTLSCEQNLNHDAMYWYRQDPGQGLRLIYYSQIVNDFQKGDIAEGYSVSREKKESFPLTVTSAQKNPTAFYLCASSPRQGNGYGYTFGSGTRLTVV.